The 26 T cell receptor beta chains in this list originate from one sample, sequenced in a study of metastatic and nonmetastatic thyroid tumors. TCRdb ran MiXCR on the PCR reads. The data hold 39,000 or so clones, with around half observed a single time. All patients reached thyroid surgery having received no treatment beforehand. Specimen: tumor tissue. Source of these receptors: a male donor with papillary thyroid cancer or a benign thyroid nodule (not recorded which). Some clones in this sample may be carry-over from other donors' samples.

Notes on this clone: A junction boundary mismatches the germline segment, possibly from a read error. CDR3 nucleotides: TGTGCGAGCAGTCTCGGGAGCTCTGGAAACACCATATATTTT. It encodes CASSLGSSGNTIYF. The V gene is TRBV6-1, the J gene TRBJ1-3; the D is unclear. This CDR3 comprises 14 residues. Germline CDR1 MNHNS, CDR2 SASEGT.

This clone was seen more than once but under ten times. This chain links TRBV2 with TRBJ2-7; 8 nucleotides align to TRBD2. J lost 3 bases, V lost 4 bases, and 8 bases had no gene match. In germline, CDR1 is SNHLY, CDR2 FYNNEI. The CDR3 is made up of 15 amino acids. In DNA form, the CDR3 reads TGTGCCAGCAGTGGTCGGGGGGGGTCCTTCTACGAGCAGTACTTC. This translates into CASSGRGGSFYEQYF.

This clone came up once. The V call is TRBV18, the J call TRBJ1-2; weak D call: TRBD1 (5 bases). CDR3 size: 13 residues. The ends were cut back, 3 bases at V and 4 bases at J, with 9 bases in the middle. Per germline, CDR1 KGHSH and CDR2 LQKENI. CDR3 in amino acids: CASSPGPSYGYTF. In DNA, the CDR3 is TGTGCCAGCTCACCGGGACCTAGCTATGGCTACACCTTC. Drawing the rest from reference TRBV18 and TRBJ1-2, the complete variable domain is NAGVMQNPRHLVRRRGQEARLRCSPMKGHSHVYWYRQLPEEGLKFMVYLQKENIIDESGMPKERFSAEFPKEGPSILRIQQVVRGDSAAYFCASSPGPSYGYTFGSGTRLTVV.

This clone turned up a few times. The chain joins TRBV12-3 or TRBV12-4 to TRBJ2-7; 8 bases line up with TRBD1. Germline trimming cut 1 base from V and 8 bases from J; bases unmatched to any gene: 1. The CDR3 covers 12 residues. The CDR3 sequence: CASSLGTGQQYF. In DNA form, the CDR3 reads TGTGCCAGCAGTTTAGGGACAGGGCAGCAGTACTTC.

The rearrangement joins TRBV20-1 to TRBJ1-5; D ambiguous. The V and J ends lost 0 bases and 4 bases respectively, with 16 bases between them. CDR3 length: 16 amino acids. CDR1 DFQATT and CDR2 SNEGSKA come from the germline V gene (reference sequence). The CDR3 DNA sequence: TGCAGTGCTAGAGATAAGACACTCGGGTGGAATCAGCCCCAGCATTTT. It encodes CSARDKTLGWNQPQHF.

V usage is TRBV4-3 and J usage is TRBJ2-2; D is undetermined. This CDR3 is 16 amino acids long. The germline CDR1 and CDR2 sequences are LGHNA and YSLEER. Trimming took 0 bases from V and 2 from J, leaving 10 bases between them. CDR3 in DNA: TGCGCCAGCAGCCAAGACCCAGCGACAAACACCGGGGAGCTGTTTTTT. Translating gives CASSQDPATNTGELFF.

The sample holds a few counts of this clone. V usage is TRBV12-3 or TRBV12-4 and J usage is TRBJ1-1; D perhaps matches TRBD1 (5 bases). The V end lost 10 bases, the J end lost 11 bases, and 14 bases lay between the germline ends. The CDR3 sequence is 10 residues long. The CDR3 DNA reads TGTGCCATCAGCAGGGAGCAGGCTTTCTTT. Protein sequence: CAISREQAFF.

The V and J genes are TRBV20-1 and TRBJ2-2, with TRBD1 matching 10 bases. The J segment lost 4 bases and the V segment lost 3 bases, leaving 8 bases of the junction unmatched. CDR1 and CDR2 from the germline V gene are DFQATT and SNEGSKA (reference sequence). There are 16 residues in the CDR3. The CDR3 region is CSASFSGQGPTGELFF. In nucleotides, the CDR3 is TGCAGTGCTAGTTTCTCGGGACAGGGGCCCACCGGGGAGCTGTTTTTT.

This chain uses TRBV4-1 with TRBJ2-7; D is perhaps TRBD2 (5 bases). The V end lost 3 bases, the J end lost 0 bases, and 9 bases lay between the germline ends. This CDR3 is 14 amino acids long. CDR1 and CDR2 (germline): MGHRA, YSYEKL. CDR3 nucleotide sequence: TGCGCCAGCAGCCAGACCGGGGACTCCTACGAGCAGTACTTC. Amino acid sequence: CASSQTGDSYEQYF.

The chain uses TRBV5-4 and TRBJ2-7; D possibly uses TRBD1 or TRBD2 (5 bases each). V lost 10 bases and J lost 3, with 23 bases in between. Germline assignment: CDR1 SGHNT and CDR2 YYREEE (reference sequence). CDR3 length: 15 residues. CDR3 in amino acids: CAYAPRGRSDYEQYF. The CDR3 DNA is TGTGCCTACGCCCCCCGGGGCAGGTCGGACTACGAGCAGTACTTC. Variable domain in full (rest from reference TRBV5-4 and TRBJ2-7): ETGVTQSPTHLIKTRGQQVTLRCSSQSGHNTVSWYQQALGQGPQFIFQYYREEENGRGNFPPRFSGLQFPNYSSELNVNALELDDSALYLCAYAPRGRSDYEQYFGPGTRLTVT.

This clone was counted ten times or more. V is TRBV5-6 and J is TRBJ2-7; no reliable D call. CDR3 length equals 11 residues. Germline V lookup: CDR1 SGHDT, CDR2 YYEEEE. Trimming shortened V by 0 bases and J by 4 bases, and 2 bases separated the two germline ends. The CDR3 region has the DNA TGTGCCAGCAGCTTGGGTTACGAGCAGTACTTC. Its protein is CASSLGYEQYF.

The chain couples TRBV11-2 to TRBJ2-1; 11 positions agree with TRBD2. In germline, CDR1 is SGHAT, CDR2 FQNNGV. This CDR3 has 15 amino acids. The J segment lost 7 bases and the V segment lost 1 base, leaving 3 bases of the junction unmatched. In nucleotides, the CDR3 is TGTGCCAGCAGCTTAGTAGCGGGGGGGCCTAATGAGCAGTTCTTC. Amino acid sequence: CASSLVAGGPNEQFF.

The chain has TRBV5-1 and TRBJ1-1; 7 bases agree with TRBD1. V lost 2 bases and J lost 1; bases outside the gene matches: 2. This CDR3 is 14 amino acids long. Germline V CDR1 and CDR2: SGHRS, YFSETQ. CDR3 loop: CASSLQGPNTEAFF. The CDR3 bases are TGCGCCAGCAGCTTACAGGGGCCGAACACTGAAGCTTTCTTT.

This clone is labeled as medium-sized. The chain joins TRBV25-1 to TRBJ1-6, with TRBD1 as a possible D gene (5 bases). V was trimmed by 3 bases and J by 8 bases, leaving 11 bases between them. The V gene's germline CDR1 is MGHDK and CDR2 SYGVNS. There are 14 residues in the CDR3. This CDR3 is CASSDRAGYSPLHF. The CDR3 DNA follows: TGTGCCAGCAGTGATAGGGCAGGGTATTCACCCCTCCACTTT.

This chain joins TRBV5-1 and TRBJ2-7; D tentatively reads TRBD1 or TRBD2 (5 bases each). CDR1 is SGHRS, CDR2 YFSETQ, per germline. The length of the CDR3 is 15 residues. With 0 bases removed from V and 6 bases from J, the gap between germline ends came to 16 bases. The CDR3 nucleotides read TGCGCCAGCAGCTTGGCCGGAAGGGACCTATCCGAGCAGTACTTC. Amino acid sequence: CASSLAGRDLSEQYF.

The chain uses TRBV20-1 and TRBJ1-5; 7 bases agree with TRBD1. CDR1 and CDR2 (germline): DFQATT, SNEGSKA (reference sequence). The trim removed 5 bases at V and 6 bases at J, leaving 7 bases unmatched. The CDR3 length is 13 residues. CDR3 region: CSAPGGKGQPQHF. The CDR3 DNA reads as TGCAGTGCTCCAGGGGGAAAGGGTCAGCCCCAGCATTTT.

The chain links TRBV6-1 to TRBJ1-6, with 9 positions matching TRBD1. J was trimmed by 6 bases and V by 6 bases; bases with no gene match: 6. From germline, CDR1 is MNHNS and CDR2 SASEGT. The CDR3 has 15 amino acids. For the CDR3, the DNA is TGTGCCAGCAGGACAGGGGGTTTTGGTAATTCACCCCTCCACTTT. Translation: CASRTGGFGNSPLHF.

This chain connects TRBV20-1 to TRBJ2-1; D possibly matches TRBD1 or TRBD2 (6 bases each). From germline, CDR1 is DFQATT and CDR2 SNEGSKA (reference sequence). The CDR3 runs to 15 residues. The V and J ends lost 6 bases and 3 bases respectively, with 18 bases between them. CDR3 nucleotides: TGCAGTGCACCCGAGGGGGGATCCCTCTACAATGAGCAGTTCTTC. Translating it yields CSAPEGGSLYNEQFF.

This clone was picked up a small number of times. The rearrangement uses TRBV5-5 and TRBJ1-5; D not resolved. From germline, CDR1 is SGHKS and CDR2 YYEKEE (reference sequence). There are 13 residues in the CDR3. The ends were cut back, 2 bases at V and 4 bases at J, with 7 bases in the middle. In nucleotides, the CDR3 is TGTGCCAGCAGCTTTACACCTAATCAGCCCCAGCATTTT. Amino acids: CASSFTPNQPQHF. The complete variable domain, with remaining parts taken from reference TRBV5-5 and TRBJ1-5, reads DAGVTQSPTHLIKTRGQQVTLRCSPISGHKSVSWYQQVLGQGPQFIFQYYEKEERGRGNFPDRFSARQFPNYSSELNVNALLLGDSALYLCASSFTPNQPQHFGDGTRLSIL.

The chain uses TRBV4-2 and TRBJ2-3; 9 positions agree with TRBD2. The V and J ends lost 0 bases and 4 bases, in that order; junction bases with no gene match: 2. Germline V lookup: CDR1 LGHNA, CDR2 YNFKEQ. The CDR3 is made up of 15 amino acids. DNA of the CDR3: TGTGCCAGCAGCCAAGAGCGGGGGGGCCCAGATACGCAGTATTTT. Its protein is CASSQERGGPDTQYF.

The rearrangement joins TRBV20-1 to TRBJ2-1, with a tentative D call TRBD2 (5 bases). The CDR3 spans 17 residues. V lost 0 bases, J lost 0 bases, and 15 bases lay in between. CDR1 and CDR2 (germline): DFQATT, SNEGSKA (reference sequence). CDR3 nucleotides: TGCAGTGCTAGAGATCCGGGCGGGTCCAGCTCCTACAATGAGCAGTTCTTC. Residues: CSARDPGGSSSYNEQFF.

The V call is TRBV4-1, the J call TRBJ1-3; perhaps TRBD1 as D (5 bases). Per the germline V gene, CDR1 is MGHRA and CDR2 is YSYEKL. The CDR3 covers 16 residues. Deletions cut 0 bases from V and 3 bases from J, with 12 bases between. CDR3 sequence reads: CASSQDLMGGGNTIYF. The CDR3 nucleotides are TGCGCCAGCAGCCAAGATTTGATGGGGGGTGGAAACACCATATATTTT.

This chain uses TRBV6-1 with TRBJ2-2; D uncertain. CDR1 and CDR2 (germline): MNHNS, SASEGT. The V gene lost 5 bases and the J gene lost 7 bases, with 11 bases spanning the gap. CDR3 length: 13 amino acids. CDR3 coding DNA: TGTGCCAGCAGTCCACCTGGTGTCGGGGAGCTGTTTTTT. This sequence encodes CASSPPGVGELFF.

The CDR3 DNA sequence: TGCGCCAGCAGCTTGTCTGCAGGGAGGGACCACTCCTACGAGCAGTACTTC. Translation gives CASSLSAGRDHSYEQYF. The chain employs TRBV5-1 and TRBJ2-7; the match to TRBD2 covers 7 bases. The CDR3 has 17 residues. Germline assignment: CDR1 SGHRS and CDR2 YFSETQ. The V segment lost 1 base and the J segment 0 bases; nucleotides outside the gene matches: 10.

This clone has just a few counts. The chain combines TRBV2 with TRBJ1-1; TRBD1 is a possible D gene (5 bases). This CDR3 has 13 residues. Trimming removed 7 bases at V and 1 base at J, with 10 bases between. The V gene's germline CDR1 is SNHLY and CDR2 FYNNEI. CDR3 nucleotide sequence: TGTGCCAGCACCCTAGGGGAGAACACTGAAGCTTTCTTT. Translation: CASTLGENTEAFF.

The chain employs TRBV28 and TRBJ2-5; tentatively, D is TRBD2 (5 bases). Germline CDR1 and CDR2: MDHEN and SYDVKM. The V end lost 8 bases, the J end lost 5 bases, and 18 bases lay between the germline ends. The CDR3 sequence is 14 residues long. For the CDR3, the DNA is TGTGCCAGCTACCCGGGGTCGGCTAGTGAGACCCAGTACTTC. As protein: CASYPGSASETQYF. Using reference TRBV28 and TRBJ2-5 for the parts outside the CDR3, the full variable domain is DVKVTQSSRYLVKRTGEKVFLECVQDMDHENMFWYRQDPGLGLRLIYFSYDVKMKEKGDIPEGYSVSREKKERFSLILESASTNQTSMYLCASYPGSASETQYFGPGTRLLVL.